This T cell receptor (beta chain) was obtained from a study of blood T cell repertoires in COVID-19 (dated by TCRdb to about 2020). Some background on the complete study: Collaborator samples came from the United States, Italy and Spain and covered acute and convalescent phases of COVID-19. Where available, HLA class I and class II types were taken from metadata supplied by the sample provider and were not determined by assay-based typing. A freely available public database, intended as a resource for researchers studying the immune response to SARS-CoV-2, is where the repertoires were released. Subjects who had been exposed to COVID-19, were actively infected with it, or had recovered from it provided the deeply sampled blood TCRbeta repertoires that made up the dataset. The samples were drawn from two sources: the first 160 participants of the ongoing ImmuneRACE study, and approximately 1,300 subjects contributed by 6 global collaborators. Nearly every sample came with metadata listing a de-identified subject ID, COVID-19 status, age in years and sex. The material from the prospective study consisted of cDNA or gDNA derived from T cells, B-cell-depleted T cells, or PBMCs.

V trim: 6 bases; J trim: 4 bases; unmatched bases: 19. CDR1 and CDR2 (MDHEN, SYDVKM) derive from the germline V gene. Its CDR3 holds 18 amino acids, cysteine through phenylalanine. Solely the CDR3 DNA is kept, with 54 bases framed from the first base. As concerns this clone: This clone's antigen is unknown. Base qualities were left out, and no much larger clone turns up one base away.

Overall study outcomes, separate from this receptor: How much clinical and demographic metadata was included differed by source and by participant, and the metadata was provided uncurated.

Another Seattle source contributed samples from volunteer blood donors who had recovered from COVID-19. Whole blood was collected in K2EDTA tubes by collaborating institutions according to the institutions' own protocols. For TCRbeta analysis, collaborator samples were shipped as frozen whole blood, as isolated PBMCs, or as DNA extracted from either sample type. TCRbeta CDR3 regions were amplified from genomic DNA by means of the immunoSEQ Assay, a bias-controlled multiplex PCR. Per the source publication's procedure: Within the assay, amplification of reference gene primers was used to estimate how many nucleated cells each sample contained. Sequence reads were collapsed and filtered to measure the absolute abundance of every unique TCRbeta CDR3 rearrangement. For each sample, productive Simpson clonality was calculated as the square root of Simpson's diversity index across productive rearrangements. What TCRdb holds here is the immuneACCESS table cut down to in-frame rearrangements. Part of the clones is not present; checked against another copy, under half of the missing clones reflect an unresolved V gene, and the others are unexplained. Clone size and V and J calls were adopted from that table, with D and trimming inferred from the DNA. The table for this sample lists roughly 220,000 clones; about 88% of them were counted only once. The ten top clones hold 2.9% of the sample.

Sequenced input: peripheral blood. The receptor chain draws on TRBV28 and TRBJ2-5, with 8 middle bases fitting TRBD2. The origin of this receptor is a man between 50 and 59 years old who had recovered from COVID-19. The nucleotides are TGTGCCAGCAGCCCTTCGGGTATAGGTAGCGGGGCTATAGAGACCCAGTACTTC. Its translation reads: CASSPSGIGSGAIETQYF. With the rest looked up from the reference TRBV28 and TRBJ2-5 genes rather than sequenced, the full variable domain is DVKVTQSSRYLVKRTGEKVFLECVQDMDHENMFWYRQDPGLGLRLIYFSYDVKMKEKGDIPEGYSVSREKKERFSLILESASTNQTSMYLCASSPSGIGSGAIETQYFGPGTRLLVL.